The present entry profiles one TCR beta chain with its context. Its antigen is unknown. Within one base of it there is no much larger clone, and no base qualities were kept. The library was made by the immunoSEQ multiplex PCR assay. For the multiplex PCR, a mixture combining 60 forward primers for TCR Vbeta segments and 13 reverse primers for TCR Jbeta segments was used. Amplification of the CDR3 region of rearranged TCR beta genes was performed with a multiplex PCR assay on genomic DNA. Amplified TCR beta libraries were sequenced as 87-base-pair reads on the Illumina HiSeq System. On the study's bioinformatics: A later analysis tallied 75 million to 85 million unique TCR beta chains across the 700 or so repertoires, and approximately 12 million of those chains were shared by two or more donors. To remove PCR and sequencing errors, raw reads were error-corrected and collapsed into unique sequences using a nearest-neighbor algorithm that merged closely related sequences. Alignment of CDR3 sequences to IMGT reference sequences was used to assign V, D and J gene segments. For a sequence to be retained, a match of at least six nucleotides to both a V gene segment and a J gene segment was required. A rearrangement counted as productive if the CDR3 had no stop codons and remained in frame with V and J, and every other rearrangement counted as non-productive. CDR3 was defined according to IMGT convention as the region running from the second conserved V-encoded cysteine to the conserved J-encoded phenylalanine. Sequences without an unambiguous match to a single V gene segment were excluded from the earlier analysis of a few hundred of the donors. An earlier analysis of 587 of the donors classified V segments as functional when productive rearrangements were above 56.7% and as segregating when the standard deviation between donors was above 5%. A statistical classification framework was developed to diagnose cytomegalovirus status using the catalog of TCR beta chain sequences. A later analysis assigned V and J genes by comparing TCR nucleotide sequences with IMGT/GENE-DB human TR gene sequences. The TCRdist pipeline was used in a later analysis to assign CDR3 sequences and most-parsimonious VDJ recombination scenarios. In a later analysis, each TCR beta chain was defined by its CDR3 amino acid sequence together with its V-gene family, and reads without a unique V-gene family were excluded. In a later analysis, 450 to 600 highly shared, low-generation-probability nucleotide sequences were removed to address suspected cross-contamination and a sequencing artifact. A later analysis calculated a clonal expansion index for each public chain from normalized within-repertoire ranks of inferred template counts. In a later analysis, generation probabilities were computed using a VDJ recombination model fitted to out-of-frame rearrangements, and the results were checked against IGoR. In a later analysis, TCR-TCR, TCR-HLA and TCR-CMV co-occurrence was scored with hypergeometric tests, and a repertoire-size bias correction was applied to TCR pairs. A later analysis estimated false discovery rates by permuting HLA or CMV assignments 20 times. In a later analysis, co-occurring TCRs were grouped using DBSCAN, with TCRdist sequence similarity added in when clustering inside HLA-allele-positive subsets. Repertoires with fewer than 30,000 or more than 120,000 public chains, plus five repertoires with anomalous nucleotide sharing, were excluded from co-occurrence clustering. In TCRdb, the immuneACCESS table is reduced to in-frame sequences with V and J assigned. These tables do not hold every clone; where another copy was compared, an unresolved V gene accounts for under half, and the others remain unexplained. Clone size and the V and J calls come from that table; the DNA yielded D and trimming. Counted in this sample were over 150,000 clones; 70% to 80% of them appeared once. Roughly 4% of the sample rests with the top ten.

The cohort consisted of some 730 healthy bone marrow donors. At the time of sampling, all cohort members were nominally healthy, though unrecorded immune exposures were likely present. The donor was CMV seronegative and was included in the group of a few hundred seronegative cohort members. Each donor provided a peripheral blood sample, and peripheral blood mononuclear cells were used for TCR beta sequencing. The Qiagen DNeasy Blood Extraction Kit was used to extract genomic DNA from the blood cell samples. The entry originates in a study of cytomegalovirus exposure and HLA in healthy donors (dated by TCRdb to about 2017). In terms of the full investigation: According to an earlier analysis of a few hundred of the donors, some 170 million T cells yielded 117 million unique TCR beta sequences and about 300 Gb of sequence data. An early release that covered 640 HLA-typed donors contained approximately 290 gigabases of sequencing data and about 93 million unique TCR sequences. The study was designed to test whether signatures of past pathogen exposure could be identified by cataloging public T cell receptors. Rather than using new phenotypic data, the later analysis identified candidate immune exposures from TCR beta sequences and from how often those sequences occurred across donors. The study combined high-throughput TCR immunosequencing, statistical association of individual TCRs with disease status, and machine learning to predict cytomegalovirus infection status. Of the 300 to 500 genotyped donors, 80% to 90% were placed in the genetic ancestry cluster associated with self-reported Caucasian donors. Roughly five DR-DQ haplotypes were treated as single units for association and clustering because of strong linkage in the cohort. Class I and class II HLA loci were covered by the typing at four-digit resolution. A separate validation cohort of roughly 130 different subjects was used in addition to the roughly 640-subject first cohort. In a later genetic analysis, genome-wide SNP genotypes for 398 of the 666 donors were used, and that subset was treated as a discovery cohort. Donor age, sex, ethnicity and CMV serostatus were collected together with the repertoire data. An earlier analysis of 587 of the donors used high-throughput TCR beta sequencing to judge whether each TCR beta V gene segment behaved as functional or pseudogenic. The number of typed donors differed by locus: about 629-630 for A, B, C, DRB1 and DQB1; 522 for DQA1; some 590 for DPA1; and roughly 490 for DPB1. On average, roughly 240,000 unique TCR beta nucleotide sequences were sequenced per donor among about 400 genotyped donors of the cohort, with roughly 20% of those sequences being non-productive. The study used immunosequencing to profile the T cell repertoires of some 600 subjects and linked those repertoires to cytomegalovirus serostatus. A later analysis re-analyzed previously published TCR beta repertoires from roughly 690 donors and added high-resolution HLA genotyping to study TCR occurrence patterns. All discovery cohort repertoires had been generated on a single sequencing platform. Summary of the overall study and its limitations: The sequencing pipeline was judged likely to have produced a cluster of highly shared sequence variants as a technical artifact. A further reported finding was that TCR beta sequences accurately predicted the HLA-A and HLA-B alleles for most subjects in the first cohort. According to a later genetic analysis, donors in an Asian-associated ancestry cluster had fewer N-insertions in productive TCRs than the approximately 650-donor mean. The authors suggested that the approach could potentially be generalized to other disease states and immunological phenotypes. At a false discovery rate of 0.05, a later analysis linked approximately 18,000 TCR beta sequences to specific HLA alleles. A total of fewer than 200 TCR beta chains were listed by the study as associated with cytomegalovirus. The earlier analysis of 587 of the donors excluded some 15 rarely observed V segments, including chromosome 9 orphons, because counts were too low. In a later analysis, HLA-associated TCR beta chains were found to be more clonally expanded and to have lower generation probabilities than equally common non-associated chains. The classifier was reported to diagnose cytomegalovirus status with high specificity and sensitivity in both the original cohort and the validation cohort. Because some donors lacked HLA typing at each locus, the association tests relied only on the typed subset. The 87-base-pair reads could not distinguish some IMGT-functional V segments, including TRBV6-2 and TRBV6-3, so those segments were excluded. In an earlier analysis of around 500 of the donors, most TCR beta V segments appeared in productive rearrangements about 87% or about 30% of the time, broadly matching IMGT annotations. In vitro tests confirmed that three of the cytomegalovirus-associated TCR beta chains recognize cytomegalovirus antigens. Strong co-occurrence of HLA alleles, especially DR and DQ, made assigning TCR associations to individual alleles difficult. Correlated functional status among segregating V segments might be attributable to linkage disequilibrium, but an unknown experimental factor could not be ruled out. For the cohort, immune exposure information was limited to CMV serostatus. A later analysis reported that several top co-occurrence clusters appeared linked to parvovirus B19, influenza, CMV and Epstein-Barr virus. While some public TCRs were present in many individuals, most TCR sequences turned up only very rarely across donors. A later genetic analysis associated a missense DCLRE1C variant with V-gene and J-gene trimming of TCR beta chains, and an independent cohort replicated the association. In this cohort, only TCR beta chains were sequenced, and detectable features were limited by the absence of alpha or paired-chain data. Sequencing depth was assumed to be roughly uniform across donors in the presence/absence analyses, though that assumption may not hold. In a later analysis, the rate of TCR association differed among HLA loci, with DRB1 alleles having the most associated TCRs and HLA-C alleles having the fewest. Most CMV-associated TCR beta chains appeared to be HLA-restricted in a later analysis, and the HLA associations seemed to be driven largely by CMV exposure.

The CDR3 goes from the cysteine to the phenylalanine over 17 residues. The DNA shown is the 51-base CDR3, in frame from base 1. V is clipped by 4 bases and J by 4 bases, and the sequence between their germline boundaries is 24 bases long. In the germline V gene, CDR1 corresponds to SGHRS and CDR2 to YFSETQ. The source of this sequence is a middle-aged woman in good health and CMV-seronegative. The sequencing input was PBMCs. Recombination connected TRBV5-1 to TRBJ2-7, with TRBD2 tentatively as D gene (6 bases match). The CDR3 protein: CASSAGLGGPSRYEQYF. DNA sequence: TGCGCCAGCAGCGCGGGACTTGGGGGTCCTTCGAGGTACGAGCAGTACTTC.